The rows below give T cell receptor beta chains drawn from one sample of a study of blood T cell repertoires in COVID-19. Sequencing was performed with immunoSEQ multiplex PCR; in TCRdb, only in-frame clones are kept and a portion is missing. Of almost 500,000 clones listed, approximately 86% were seen once; the top ten hold 6.5% to 9.5%. Sequencing used PBMCs or T cells enriched from blood (not recorded which). All receptors come from a woman aged 60-75 years who had recovered from COVID-19. Both conserved end residues are trimmed from each CDR3. D genes are given only for firm matches.

j_call: TRBJ2-1; d_call: .; cdr3_length: 15; v_call: TRBV12-1; cdr3_aa: ASSLTSRDRGRYEQF
j_call: TRBJ1-6; d_call: .; cdr3_length: 13; v_call: TRBV30; cdr3_aa: AWSPEQGRDSPLH
j_call: TRBJ1-2; d_call: .; cdr3_length: 11; v_call: TRBV21-1; cdr3_aa: ASTRFPNYGYT
j_call: TRBJ1-3; d_call: TRBD1; cdr3_length: 13; v_call: TRBV28; cdr3_aa: ASTQIGTVPNTIY
j_call: TRBJ1-5; d_call: .; cdr3_length: 13; v_call: TRBV5-1; cdr3_aa: ASSEGGVVNQPQH
j_call: TRBJ2-1; d_call: TRBD1; cdr3_length: 16; v_call: TRBV3-1/TRBV3-2; cdr3_aa: ASRAGTGDSLSYNEQF
j_call: TRBJ2-1; d_call: TRBD1; cdr3_length: 12; v_call: TRBV11-2; cdr3_aa: ASSPQTGRVEQF
j_call: TRBJ1-2; d_call: .; cdr3_length: 10; v_call: TRBV5-1; cdr3_aa: ASSRGDYGYT
j_call: TRBJ1-6; d_call: TRBD1; cdr3_length: 13; v_call: TRBV19; cdr3_aa: ASSTATGLHSPLH
j_call: TRBJ2-1; d_call: TRBD2; cdr3_length: 13; v_call: TRBV7-2; cdr3_aa: ASSPGLAGGDEQF
j_call: TRBJ1-1; d_call: .; cdr3_length: 13; v_call: TRBV19; cdr3_aa: ASTGGELGRTEAF
j_call: TRBJ2-1; d_call: .; cdr3_length: 12; v_call: TRBV3-1/TRBV3-2; cdr3_aa: ASSQPAQGDEQF
j_call: TRBJ2-7; d_call: .; cdr3_length: 9; v_call: TRBV2; cdr3_aa: ASSVVDEQY
j_call: TRBJ2-2; d_call: TRBD1; cdr3_length: 12; v_call: TRBV2; cdr3_aa: ASSWDRVAGELF
j_call: TRBJ1-4; d_call: .; cdr3_length: 13; v_call: TRBV9; cdr3_aa: ASSVSQGYGEKLF
j_call: TRBJ1-3; d_call: TRBD1; cdr3_length: 11; v_call: TRBV12-3/TRBV12-4; cdr3_aa: ASSTGVGNTIY
j_call: TRBJ1-3; d_call: .; cdr3_length: 13; v_call: TRBV7-2; cdr3_aa: ASSLAGTSGNTIY
j_call: TRBJ1-4; d_call: .; cdr3_length: 12; v_call: TRBV5-1; cdr3_aa: ASSPGDTDEKLF
j_call: TRBJ1-1; d_call: .; cdr3_length: 13; v_call: TRBV18; cdr3_aa: ASSPPRASGGEAF
j_call: TRBJ2-7; d_call: .; cdr3_length: 9; v_call: TRBV6-5; cdr3_aa: ASRRNYEQY
j_call: TRBJ2-1; d_call: TRBD2; cdr3_length: 14; v_call: TRBV9; cdr3_aa: ASSVGPSSGDNEQF
j_call: TRBJ2-7; d_call: .; cdr3_length: 13; v_call: TRBV11-2; cdr3_aa: ASSLYRDTVYEQY
j_call: TRBJ1-2; d_call: TRBD1; cdr3_length: 13; v_call: TRBV9; cdr3_aa: ASSVGYDRENGYT
j_call: TRBJ1-1; d_call: .; cdr3_length: 13; v_call: TRBV7-2; cdr3_aa: ASSFLGLGGTEAF
j_call: TRBJ1-1; d_call: .; cdr3_length: 13; v_call: TRBV28; cdr3_aa: ASSFFYRVNTEAF
j_call: TRBJ2-2; d_call: .; cdr3_length: 14; v_call: TRBV5-8; cdr3_aa: ASSKGQPVGTGELF
j_call: TRBJ2-3; d_call: TRBD2; cdr3_length: 13; v_call: TRBV7-2; cdr3_aa: ASSTSGGGTDTQY
j_call: TRBJ1-1; d_call: .; cdr3_length: 12; v_call: TRBV2; cdr3_aa: ASNPRQMNTEAF
j_call: TRBJ1-4; d_call: TRBD1; cdr3_length: 12; v_call: TRBV4-1; cdr3_aa: ASTLDRDNEKLF
j_call: TRBJ1-6; d_call: .; cdr3_length: 13; v_call: TRBV19; cdr3_aa: ASMNEGSYNSPLH
j_call: TRBJ1-3; d_call: TRBD1; cdr3_length: 13; v_call: TRBV5-1; cdr3_aa: ASSLGTDSGNTIY
j_call: TRBJ2-3; d_call: .; cdr3_length: 15; v_call: TRBV28; cdr3_aa: ASSFLLGRGSTDTQY
j_call: TRBJ1-1; d_call: .; cdr3_length: 12; v_call: TRBV6-5; cdr3_aa: ASRPQGMNTEAF
j_call: TRBJ1-2; d_call: .; cdr3_length: 11; v_call: TRBV7-2; cdr3_aa: ASSLMAVYGYT
j_call: TRBJ1-6; d_call: TRBD1; cdr3_length: 13; v_call: TRBV19; cdr3_aa: ASSARQGERSPLH
j_call: TRBJ1-2; d_call: TRBD1; cdr3_length: 13; v_call: TRBV13; cdr3_aa: ASSLGDRGSYGYT
j_call: TRBJ2-1; d_call: TRBD1; cdr3_length: 12; v_call: TRBV13; cdr3_aa: ASSSTGVDNEQF
j_call: TRBJ1-1; d_call: .; cdr3_length: 11; v_call: TRBV10-3; cdr3_aa: ATSIGENTEAF
j_call: TRBJ1-6; d_call: .; cdr3_length: 11; v_call: TRBV6-4; cdr3_aa: ASSVTVNSPLH
j_call: TRBJ2-4; d_call: TRBD2; cdr3_length: 14; v_call: TRBV7-2; cdr3_aa: ASSLSGGLAKNIQY
j_call: TRBJ1-5; d_call: .; cdr3_length: 11; v_call: TRBV18; cdr3_aa: ASSQDSAQPQH
j_call: TRBJ2-2; d_call: TRBD1; cdr3_length: 13; v_call: TRBV4-1; cdr3_aa: ASSRGTGETGELF
j_call: TRBJ1-1; d_call: .; cdr3_length: 12; v_call: TRBV18; cdr3_aa: ASSRTQWNTEAF
j_call: TRBJ1-6; d_call: .; cdr3_length: 12; v_call: TRBV30; cdr3_aa: AWSVRGGRSPLH
j_call: TRBJ1-1; d_call: TRBD1; cdr3_length: 11; v_call: TRBV14; cdr3_aa: ASSRPGQGEAF
j_call: TRBJ1-6; d_call: .; cdr3_length: 11; v_call: TRBV19; cdr3_aa: ASGRSVNSPLH
j_call: TRBJ1-6; d_call: TRBD1; cdr3_length: 13; v_call: TRBV4-1; cdr3_aa: ASSHQDRDNSPLH
j_call: TRBJ1-2; d_call: TRBD1; cdr3_length: 13; v_call: TRBV7-9; cdr3_aa: ASSLSQGAGYGYT
j_call: TRBJ2-2; d_call: TRBD1; cdr3_length: 14; v_call: TRBV5-6; cdr3_aa: ASSVDRGQNTGELF
j_call: TRBJ1-3; d_call: TRBD1; cdr3_length: 12; v_call: TRBV27; cdr3_aa: ASSSGQGGNTIY
j_call: TRBJ2-7; d_call: TRBD2; cdr3_length: 13; v_call: TRBV10-2; cdr3_aa: ASSPPGLAAYEQY
j_call: TRBJ1-3; d_call: TRBD1; cdr3_length: 14; v_call: TRBV18; cdr3_aa: ASSPLLTGYGNTIY
j_call: TRBJ1-5; d_call: .; cdr3_length: 14; v_call: TRBV6-6; cdr3_aa: ASSPEGGQGNQPQH
j_call: TRBJ1-4; d_call: .; cdr3_length: 10; v_call: TRBV2; cdr3_aa: ASNPSREKLF
j_call: TRBJ1-4; d_call: TRBD1; cdr3_length: 12; v_call: TRBV10-3; cdr3_aa: AISPTGGYEKLF
j_call: TRBJ2-1; d_call: .; cdr3_length: 14; v_call: TRBV7-9; cdr3_aa: ASSPSGLVQINEQF
j_call: TRBJ1-3; d_call: .; cdr3_length: 9; v_call: TRBV29-1; cdr3_aa: SATVPNTIY
j_call: TRBJ1-6; d_call: .; cdr3_length: 12; v_call: TRBV6-5; cdr3_aa: ASSPGPHNSPLH